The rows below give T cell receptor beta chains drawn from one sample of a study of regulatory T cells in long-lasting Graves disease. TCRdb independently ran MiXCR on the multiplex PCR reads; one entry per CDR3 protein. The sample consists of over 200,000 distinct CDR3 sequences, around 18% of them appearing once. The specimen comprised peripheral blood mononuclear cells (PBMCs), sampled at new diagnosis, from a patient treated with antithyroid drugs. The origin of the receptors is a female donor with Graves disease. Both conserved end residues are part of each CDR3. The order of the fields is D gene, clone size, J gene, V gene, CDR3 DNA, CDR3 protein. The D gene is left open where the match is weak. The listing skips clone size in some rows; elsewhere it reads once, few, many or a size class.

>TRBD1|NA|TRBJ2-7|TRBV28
TGTGCCAGCAGTTGGACAGGGGGAAGGAACGAGCAGTACTTC
CASSWTGGRNEQYF
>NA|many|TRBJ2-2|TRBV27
TGTGCCAGCCGAGAGTCGGCACCGTTTAACGGGGAGCTGTTTTTT
CASRESAPFNGELFF
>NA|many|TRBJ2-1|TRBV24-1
TGTGCCACCAGTGACCCATTGGTAGGTAATGAGCAGTTCTTC
CATSDPLVGNEQFF
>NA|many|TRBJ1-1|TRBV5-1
TGTGCCAGCAGCTTGGTTGGGGCCGGCACTGAAGCTTTCTTT
CASSLVGAGTEAFF
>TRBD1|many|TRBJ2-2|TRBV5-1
TGCGCCAGCAGCTTGCAAGGACAGGTTGGGGAGCTGTTTTTT
CASSLQGQVGELFF
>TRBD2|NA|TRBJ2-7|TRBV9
TGTGCCAGCAGCGTAGAGGGGACTAGCGCCCCCTCCTACGAGCAGTACTTC
CASSVEGTSAPSYEQYF
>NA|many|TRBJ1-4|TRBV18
TGTGCCAGCTCTTACCGGGACGGAGAAAAACTGTTTTTT
CASSYRDGEKLFF
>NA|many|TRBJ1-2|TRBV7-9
TGTGCCAGCAGCTTCGACAGGCTGTATGGCTACACCTTC
CASSFDRLYGYTF
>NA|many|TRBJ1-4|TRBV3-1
TGTGCCAGCAGCCAAAAGGGGGTTGGTAATGAAAAACTGTTTTTT
CASSQKGVGNEKLFF
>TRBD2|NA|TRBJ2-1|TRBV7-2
TGTGCCAGCAGCTTGACTAGCGGGGCGGAACGGTACAATGAGCAGTTCTTC
CASSLTSGAERYNEQFF
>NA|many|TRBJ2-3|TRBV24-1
TGTGCCACCAGTGATCGAGGGATTACAGATACGCAGTATTTT
CATSDRGITDTQYF
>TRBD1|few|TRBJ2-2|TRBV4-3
TGCGCCAGCAGCCAGGACAGGGCGAACACCGGGGAGCTGTTTTTT
CASSQDRANTGELFF
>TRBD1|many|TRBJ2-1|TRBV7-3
TGTGCCAGCAGCTTGGACAGGGACAATGAGCAGTTCTTC
CASSLDRDNEQFF
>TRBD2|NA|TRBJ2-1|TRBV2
TGTGCCAGCAGTAGCGGGAGGGCCTACGAGCAGTTCTTC
CASSSGRAYEQFF
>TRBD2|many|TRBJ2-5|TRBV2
TGTGCCAGCAGCGCGGGACTAGCGGGCCTCCAAGAGACCCAGTACTTC
CASSAGLAGLQETQYF
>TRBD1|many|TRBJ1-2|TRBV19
TGTGCCAGTAGTATGTGGGTTCAGGGGGCTTTAGGCTATGGCTACACCTTC
CASSMWVQGALGYGYTF
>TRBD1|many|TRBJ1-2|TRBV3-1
TGTGCCAGCAGCCAGACAGGGGGCGGGTATGGCTACACCTTC
CASSQTGGGYGYTF
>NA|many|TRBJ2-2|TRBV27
TGTGCCAGCAGCGGGAGAGGCGGGGAGCTGTTTTTT
CASSGRGGELFF
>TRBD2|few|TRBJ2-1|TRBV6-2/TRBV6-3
TGTGCCAGCAGTCTCGGGACTAGCGGGAGTAGGGAGCAGTTCTTC
CASSLGTSGSREQFF
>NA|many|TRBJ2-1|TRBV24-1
TGTGCCACCAGTGCGCCCCTCGAGACCTCGTACAATGAGCAGTTCTTC
CATSAPLETSYNEQFF
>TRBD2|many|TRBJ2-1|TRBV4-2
TGTGCCAGCAGCCCCCCGGGACTAGAGCATACTGAGCAGTTCTTC
CASSPPGLEHTEQFF
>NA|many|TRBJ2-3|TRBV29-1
TGCAGCGTTTTGTCTCCAGGTCGGAATTTCGGTACGCAGTATTTT
CSVLSPGRNFGTQYF
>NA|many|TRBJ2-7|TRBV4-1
TGCGCCAGCAGCCCAGTTGCGGGTTTTGGGGAATTCGAGCAGTACTTC
CASSPVAGFGEFEQYF
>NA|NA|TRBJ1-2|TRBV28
TGTGCCAGCAGTTCAGGGAACTTCTTGGGCTACACCTTC
CASSSGNFLGYTF